What follows are 9 T cell receptor beta chains derived from one specimen sequenced in a study of T cells after yellow fever vaccination (dated by TCRdb to about 2019). The label giving this sample's treatment or condition can be read as: live attenuated yellow fever vaccine strain. Library construction relied on 5' RACE. This sample was sequenced with an Illumina NovaSeq 6000. Using fastp at Q25 and MiXCR, TCRdb reprocessed the public reads and kept productive beta chains. When rows share a CDR3 protein, they turn into one entry using the most common DNA and genes. In this sample the table shows some 99,000 distinct CDR3 sequences, approximately 5.5% of which occur a single time. The ten largest clones take up about 41% of the sample. The specimen comprised CD8+ T cells sorted from PBMCs, sampled 10 days after the yellow fever booster vaccination. These receptors originate from a man aged 18 to 30 who received the YFV17D yellow fever vaccine.

This clonotype was seen more than once but under ten times. Written as DNA, the CDR3 is TGTGCCAGCAGCCCCACCCGACTGGGGAACACTGAAGCTTTCTTT. Its protein is CASSPTRLGNTEAFF. V gene TRBV6-6 combines with J gene TRBJ1-1; D is uncertain. The CDR3 has 15 amino acids. V was pared by 6 bases and J by 1 base, with 15 bases between. Germline CDR1 is MNHNY and CDR2 is SVGAGI (reference sequence).

V usage is TRBV4-1 and J usage is TRBJ2-7, with a tentative D call TRBD2 (5 bases). Between the trimmed V and J ends, which lost 1 base and 2 bases, there was a span of 6 bases. CDR1 and CDR2 from the germline V gene are MGHRA and YSYEKL. This CDR3 has 13 residues. CDR3 sequence reads: CASSQGGAYEQYV. CDR3 DNA: TGCGCCAGCAGCCAAGGGGGAGCCTACGAGCAGTACGTC.

This clonotype has a count of ten or more. The chain couples TRBV7-2 to TRBJ2-3; 12 positions match TRBD2. This CDR3 is built from 15 residues. The V gene's germline CDR1 is SGHTA and CDR2 FQGNSA. Unmatched junction bases numbered 3, after V lost 2 bases and J lost 6 bases. CDR3 nucleotides: TGTGCCAGCAGCTTAACTAGCGGGGGGATGGATACGCAGTATTTT. It specifies CASSLTSGGMDTQYF. Combining the CDR3 with reference TRBV7-2 and TRBJ2-3 gives the whole variable domain GAGVSQSPSNKVTEKGKDVELRCDPISGHTALYWYRQSLGQGLEFLIYFQGNSAPDKSGLPSDRFSAERTGGSVSTLTIQRTQQEDSAVYLCASSLTSGGMDTQYFGPGTRLTVL.

This clonotype was seen more than once but under ten times. The chain combines TRBV7-2 with TRBJ2-3; D is ambiguous. CDR1 and CDR2 (germline): SGHTA, FQGNSA. The CDR3 totals 13 residues. Trimming cost V 5 bases and J 2 bases, with 8 bases left between them. This CDR3 is CASSPVNTDTQYF. CDR3 DNA sequence: TGTGCCAGCAGCCCGGTAAACACAGATACGCAGTATTTT.

In its sample, this clonotype was seen many times. J is TRBJ2-1 and V is TRBV14; 9 bases fit TRBD2. This CDR3 comprises 16 residues. V trimming: 5 bases; J trimming: 11 bases; junction bases outside the gene matches: 16. CDR1 and CDR2 from the germline V gene are SGHDN and FVKESK. The CDR3 DNA reads as TGTGCCAGCAGCATAGGCGGGTCAGGGGGGACTAGCCAGCAGTTCTTC. This gives the protein CASSIGGSGGTSQQFF.

This clonotype was picked up a small number of times. The chain employs TRBV12-3 or TRBV12-4 and TRBJ2-3; no definite D call. The germline V and J ends were trimmed by 6 bases and 0 bases, with 13 bases remaining between them. The CDR3 covers 15 residues. This CDR3 reads CASSLQDSSTDTQYF. CDR3 nucleotides: TGTGCCAGCAGCCTCCAAGATTCTAGCACAGATACGCAGTATTTT.

This clonotype was picked up many times. The genes are TRBV6-5 and TRBJ2-1, with D perhaps being TRBD1 or TRBD2 (5 bases each). The CDR3 runs 15 residues. CDR1 and CDR2 from the germline V gene are MNHEY and SVGAGI. Trimming took 8 bases from V and 2 from J, leaving 16 bases between them. CDR3 residues: CASRLGTNPYNEQFF. CDR3 bases: TGTGCCAGCCGACTGGGGACCAACCCCTACAATGAGCAGTTCTTC.

The J gene is TRBJ2-7, the V gene TRBV5-4, with D perhaps matching TRBD1 or TRBD2 (6 bases each). The CDR3 runs to 14 residues. Trimming shortened V by 4 bases and J by 4 bases, and 15 bases separated the two germline ends. Germline V gives CDR1 SGHNT, CDR2 YYREEE (reference sequence). The CDR3 coding sequence is TGTGCCAGCAGCCCCGTGGGGGGCCAGTACGAGCAGTACTTC. Encoded protein: CASSPVGGQYEQYF.

This clonotype was recorded at least ten times. The V and J genes are TRBV5-4 and TRBJ2-5; D is unclear. The CDR3 is 13 residues long. Trimming took 5 bases from V and 0 from J, leaving 8 bases between them. CDR1 is SGHNT, CDR2 YYREEE, per germline (reference sequence). CDR3 amino acids: CASSGENQETQYF. The CDR3 DNA follows: TGTGCCAGCAGTGGAGAGAACCAAGAGACCCAGTACTTC.